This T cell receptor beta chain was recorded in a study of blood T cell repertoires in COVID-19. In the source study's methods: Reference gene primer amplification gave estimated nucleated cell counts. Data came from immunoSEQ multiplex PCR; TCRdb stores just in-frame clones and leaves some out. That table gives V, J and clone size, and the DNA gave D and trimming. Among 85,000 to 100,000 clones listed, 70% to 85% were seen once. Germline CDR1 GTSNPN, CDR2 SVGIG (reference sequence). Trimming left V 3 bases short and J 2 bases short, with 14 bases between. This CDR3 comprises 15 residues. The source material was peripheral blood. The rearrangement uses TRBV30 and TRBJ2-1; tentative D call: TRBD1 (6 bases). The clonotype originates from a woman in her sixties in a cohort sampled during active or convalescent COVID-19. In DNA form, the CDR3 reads TGTGCCTGGAGGGATACAGGGATCACCTACAATGAGCAGTTCTTC. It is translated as CAWRDTGITYNEQFF.